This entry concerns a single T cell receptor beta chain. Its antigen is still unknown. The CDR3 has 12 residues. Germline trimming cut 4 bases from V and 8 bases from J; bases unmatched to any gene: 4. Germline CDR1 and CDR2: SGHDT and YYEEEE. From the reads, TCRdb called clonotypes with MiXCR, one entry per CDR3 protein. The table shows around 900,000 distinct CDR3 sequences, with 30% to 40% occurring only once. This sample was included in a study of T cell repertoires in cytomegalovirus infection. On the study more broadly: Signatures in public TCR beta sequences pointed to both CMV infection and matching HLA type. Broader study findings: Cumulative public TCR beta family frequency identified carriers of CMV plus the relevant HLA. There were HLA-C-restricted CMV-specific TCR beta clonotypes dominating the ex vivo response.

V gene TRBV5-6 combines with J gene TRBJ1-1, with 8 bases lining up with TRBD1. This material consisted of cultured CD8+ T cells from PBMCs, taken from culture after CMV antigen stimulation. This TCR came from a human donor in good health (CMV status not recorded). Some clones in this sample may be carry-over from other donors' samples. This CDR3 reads CASSDRDREAFF. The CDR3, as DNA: TGTGCCAGCAGCGACCGGGACAGGGAAGCTTTCTTT.